These 22 T cell receptor beta chains were all obtained from the same sample, sequenced in a study of beta chain features in type 1 diabetes. Expressed TCRB transcripts were sequenced because the entire RNA isolate underwent reverse transcription. Data came from immunoSEQ multiplex PCR; TCRdb stores just in-frame clones and leaves some out. Of roughly 310,000 clones listed, roughly 11% were seen once; the top ten hold about 0.015%. The source material was naive CD4+ T cells from blood. These TCRs come from a woman aged 30 to 39 in good health.

The rearrangement uses TRBV29-1 and TRBJ1-4; D uncertain. V was shortened by 6 bases and J by 8 bases, with 16 bases between the two germline ends. This CDR3 is built from 13 residues. CDR1 SQVTM and CDR2 ANQGSEA come from the germline V gene. CDR3 in DNA: TGCAGCGTCGGGGATGTTGGTGAGGAAAAACTGTTTTTT. Protein: CSVGDVGEEKLFF.

The CDR3 DNA reads TGTGCCTCCTGGGCCGTATTGAATGAGCAGTTCTTC. It specifies CASWAVLNEQFF. This rearrangement joins TRBV28 to TRBJ2-1; D not resolved. The V gene's germline CDR1 is MDHEN and CDR2 SYDVKM. Trimming pared 11 bases from V and 7 bases from J, leaving 15 bases between. CDR3 size: 12 residues.

J is TRBJ2-5 and V is TRBV5-1, with a weak D call TRBD1 (6 bases). The length of the CDR3 is 16 residues. Looked up from germline, CDR1 is SGHRS and CDR2 is YFSETQ. V was cut by 3 bases and J by 4 bases, with 19 bases left in between. The CDR3 reads CASSSQQGTRRETQYF. The CDR3 nucleotides are TGCGCCAGCAGCTCACAACAGGGAACCAGGAGAGAGACCCAGTACTTC. The full variable domain, with the rest looked up from reference TRBV5-1 and TRBJ2-5, is KAGVTQTPRYLIKTRGQQVTLSCSPISGHRSVSWYQQTPGQGLQFLFEYFSETQRNKGNFPGRFSGRQFSNSRSEMNVSTLELGDSALYLCASSSQQGTRRETQYFGPGTRLLVL.

This clone appeared a few times. The chain employs TRBV11-2 and TRBJ2-2, with D maybe TRBD2 (6 bases). This CDR3 is built from 16 residues. The V end was cut by 3 bases, the J end by 4 bases, with 15 bases between. Germline CDR1 SGHAT, CDR2 FQNNGV. The DNA of the CDR3 is TGTGCCAGCAGCTTTGGGGCGGGATCGGGCACCGGGGAGCTGTTTTTT. As protein: CASSFGAGSGTGELFF.

J is TRBJ2-2 and V is TRBV5-5; maybe TRBD2 (6 bases). CDR3 length: 16 residues. The V end was cut by 3 bases, the J end by 0 bases, with 12 bases between. Germline-derived CDR1 and CDR2 are SGHKS and YYEKEE (reference sequence). In nucleotides, the CDR3 is TGTGCCAGCAGCTGGGGGACGGGAGCGAACACCGGGGAGCTGTTTTTT. It specifies CASSWGTGANTGELFF.

The chain recombines TRBV29-1 with TRBJ2-1; 8 positions match TRBD2. The CDR3 is made up of 14 amino acids. V trimming: 2 bases; J trimming: 4 bases; junction bases outside the gene matches: 4. Germline V gene lookup returns CDR1 SQVTM and CDR2 ANQGSEA. The CDR3 DNA reads as TGCAGCGTTGAAAAGGTAGCGGGATACAATGAGCAGTTCTTC. The encoded protein is CSVEKVAGYNEQFF.

This chain uses TRBV5-1 with TRBJ1-1; 7 nucleotides line up with TRBD1. The germline gives CDR1 SGHRS, CDR2 YFSETQ. The CDR3 runs to 16 residues. J was trimmed by 1 base and V by 5 bases; bases with no gene match: 11. The CDR3, as DNA: TGCGCCAGCAGTTCGCTTAACAGGGGCAGGAACACTGAAGCTTTCTTT. It encodes CASSSLNRGRNTEAFF.

This clone was detected a few times. The chain has TRBV15 and TRBJ2-5; tentatively, D is TRBD1 (6 bases). The ends were cut back, 0 bases at V and 4 bases at J, with 12 bases in the middle. Per germline, CDR1 LNHNV and CDR2 YYDKDF (reference sequence). The CDR3 sequence is 15 residues long. CDR3 sequence reads: CATSREATGVETQYF. In nucleotides, the CDR3 is TGTGCCACCAGCAGAGAGGCGACAGGCGTAGAGACCCAGTACTTC.

This rearrangement joins TRBV5-8 to TRBJ2-7; 8 positions agree with TRBD2. CDR3 length equals 15 residues. Unmatched junction bases numbered 5, after V lost 0 bases and J lost 3 bases. The germline V gene encodes CDR1 SGHTS and CDR2 YDEGEE. The CDR3, as DNA: TGTGCCAGCAGCTTGGCCGTAGCGGGGTACTACGAGCAGTACTTC. Translating it yields CASSLAVAGYYEQYF. Full variable domain (missing parts from reference TRBV5-8 and TRBJ2-7): EAGVTQSPTHLIKTRGQQATLRCSPISGHTSVYWYQQALGLGLQFLLWYDEGEERNRGNFPPRFSGRQFPNYSSELNVNALELEDSALYLCASSLAVAGYYEQYFGPGTRLTVT.

This clone was detected a few times. The chain carries TRBV19 and TRBJ2-7; the D gene is possibly TRBD1 (5 bases). Germline loops: CDR1 LNHDA, CDR2 SQIVND (reference sequence). Trimming took 6 bases from V and 2 from J, leaving 11 bases between them. The CDR3 covers 13 residues. The CDR3 sequence is CASRGVGTYEQYF. Written as DNA, the CDR3 is TGTGCCAGTAGAGGGGTTGGGACCTACGAGCAGTACTTC.

The chain links TRBV5-1 to TRBJ1-2; D unresolved. The CDR3 is made up of 15 amino acids. The V end was cut by 4 bases, the J end by 4 bases, with 17 bases between. Germline loops: CDR1 SGHRS, CDR2 YFSETQ. CDR3 DNA: TGCGCCAGCAGCCCGCTGGACGAGGGCGGCTATGGCTACACCTTC. Protein sequence: CASSPLDEGGYGYTF.

This clone was counted between two and nine times. This rearrangement joins TRBV20-1 to TRBJ1-1; no clear D gene. This CDR3 region has 11 residues. CDR1 is DFQATT, CDR2 SNEGSKA, per germline (reference sequence). V was cut by 6 bases and J by 5 bases, with 10 bases left in between. CDR3 residues: CSARRTTEAFF. CDR3 sequence (DNA): TGCAGTGCCCGACGGACTACTGAAGCTTTCTTT.

The chain couples TRBV11-1 to TRBJ2-7, with 7 bases matching TRBD1. The CDR3 is 14 residues long. V dropped 0 bases and J dropped 5; count of bases not matched to a gene: 4. Looked up from germline, CDR1 is SGHAT and CDR2 is FQDESV (reference sequence). CDR3 in amino acids: CASSLASTGNEQYF. CDR3 nucleotide sequence: TGTGCCAGCAGCTTAGCTTCGACAGGGAACGAGCAGTACTTC.

This clone was observed a handful of times. The chain recombines TRBV18 with TRBJ2-7; D is possibly TRBD2 (5 bases). Germline V gene lookup returns CDR1 KGHSH and CDR2 LQKENI. The CDR3 runs to 14 residues. Trimming took off 3 bases at V and 2 bases at J, with 11 bases between the two ends. The CDR3 loop reads CASSPTSSTYEQYF. The CDR3 DNA sequence: TGTGCCAGCTCACCTACTAGTTCGACCTACGAGCAGTACTTC.

The rearrangement joins TRBV7-3 to TRBJ2-2, with D unresolved. The CDR3 consists of 14 residues. Germline V gene sequence: CDR1 SGHTA, CDR2 FQGTGA. Trimming stripped 2 bases from V and 4 bases from J, with 8 bases between. Written as DNA, the CDR3 is TGTGCCAGCAGCTTAGCGGAGCTCACCGGGGAGCTGTTTTTT. It translates to CASSLAELTGELFF. Full variable domain (rest looked up from reference TRBV7-3 and TRBJ2-2): GAGVSQTPSNKVTEKGKYVELRCDPISGHTALYWYRQSLGQGPEFLIYFQGTGAADDSGLPNDRFFAVRPEGSVSTLKIQRTERGDSAVYLCASSLAELTGELFFGEGSRLTVL.

The gene calls are TRBV19 and TRBJ1-5, with TRBD1 matching over 7 bases. The CDR3 loop spans 13 amino acids. CDR1 and CDR2 from the germline V gene are LNHDA and SQIVND (reference sequence). With V trimmed by 8 bases and J by 2 bases, 3 bases remained unmatched. DNA for the CDR3: TGTGCCAGTGATGACAGGGGCAATCAGCCCCAGCATTTT. Its translation is CASDDRGNQPQHF. Full variable domain (remainder filled in from reference TRBV19 and TRBJ1-5): DGGITQSPKYLFRKEGQNVTLSCEQNLNHDAMYWYRQDPGQGLRLIYYSQIVNDFQKGDIAEGYSVSREKKESFPLTVTSAQKNPTAFYLCASDDRGNQPQHFGDGTRLSIL.

At least ten counts were recorded for this clone. V is TRBV29-1 and J is TRBJ2-1; tentative D call: TRBD2 (5 bases). CDR1 is SQVTM and CDR2 is ANQGSEA in the germline V gene. Trimming shortened V by 3 bases and J by 12 bases, and 9 bases separated the two germline ends. The CDR3 is 10 amino acids. CDR3: CSVDPTRQFF. The CDR3 DNA reads as TGCAGCGTTGATCCCACTAGGCAGTTCTTC.

This clone has just a few counts. The genes are TRBV28 and TRBJ1-5; D remains unclear. This CDR3 contains 11 residues. V was shortened by 4 bases and J by 6 bases, with 4 bases between the two germline ends. Germline CDR1 reads MDHEN; CDR2 reads SYDVKM. CDR3 in DNA: TGTGCCAGCAGTTCCCGTCAGCCCCAGCATTTT. This translates into CASSSRQPQHF.

J is TRBJ2-5 and V is TRBV7-2; D gene unclear. Germline V gene sequence: CDR1 SGHTA, CDR2 FQGNSA. V gave up 4 bases and J gave up 4 bases, with 10 bases separating them. The CDR3 is 13 residues long. The CDR3, as DNA: TGTGCCAGCAGCTCCAATACCAGAGAGACCCAGTACTTC. This sequence encodes CASSSNTRETQYF.

This clone occurred a few times. The chain recombines TRBV30 with TRBJ2-7; D is possibly TRBD2 (6 bases). Germline V gene sequence: CDR1 GTSNPN, CDR2 SVGIG (reference sequence). Trimming shortened V by 1 base and J by 3 bases, and 16 bases separated the two germline ends. The CDR3 loop spans 15 amino acids. The DNA of the CDR3 is TGTGCCTGGAGTGGAAGAGCGGGTCCTAACTACGAGCAGTACTTC. Translation: CAWSGRAGPNYEQYF.

This clone was observed a few times. V and J are TRBV5-4 and TRBJ2-7; D remains unclear. The CDR3 has 12 residues. Between the trimmed V and J ends, which lost 2 bases and 0 bases, there was a span of 3 bases. The germline V gene encodes CDR1 SGHNT and CDR2 YYREEE (reference sequence). In nucleotides, the CDR3 is TGTGCCAGCAGCTTTAGCTCCTACGAGCAGTACTTC. Translated: CASSFSSYEQYF.

This clone was seen only a few times. V is TRBV5-6 and J is TRBJ1-1, with unresolved D. Germline V gene sequence: CDR1 SGHDT, CDR2 YYEEEE. The CDR3 is 14 amino acids. V lost 1 base, J lost 4 bases, and 11 bases lay in between. The CDR3 region has the DNA TGTGCCAGCAGCTTGTTCCTAGGGAGCACTGAAGCTTTCTTT. Translating gives CASSLFLGSTEAFF. The entire variable domain, with the rest obtained from reference TRBV5-6 and TRBJ1-1, is as follows: DAGVTQSPTHLIKTRGQQVTLRCSPKSGHDTVSWYQQALGQGPQFIFQYYEEEERQRGNFPDRFSGHQFPNYSSELNVNALLLGDSALYLCASSLFLGSTEAFFGQGTRLTVV.